The 11 T cell receptor beta chains reported below all come from one sample, sequenced in a study of shared clonotypes between healthy human individuals. Sequencing was performed with immunoSEQ multiplex PCR; in TCRdb, only in-frame clones are kept and a portion is missing. The data hold about 2,500,000 clones, with approximately 92% observed a single time. Material for sequencing was naive CD4+ T cells sorted from blood. Regarding subset: CD45RA+ positively selected. The receptors originated from a man aged 18 to 35 in good health.

The rearrangement uses TRBV7-8 and TRBJ2-5; D could derive from TRBD1 or TRBD2 (5 bases each). The CDR3 totals 13 residues. Germline lookup yields CDR1 SGHVS and CDR2 FQNEAQ. The germline V and J ends were trimmed by 6 bases and 5 bases, with 13 bases remaining between them. CDR3 region: CASRGTPWETQYF. The CDR3 DNA is TGTGCCAGCAGGGGGACGCCGTGGGAGACCCAGTACTTC.

This clone has only one observation. This rearrangement joins TRBV6-1 to TRBJ2-3; D uncertain. V was shortened by 6 bases and J by 3 bases, with 10 bases between the two germline ends. From germline, CDR1 is MNHNS and CDR2 SASEGT. The CDR3 contains 13 residues. This CDR3 reads CASRRLGTDTQYF. In DNA form, the CDR3 reads TGTGCCAGCAGAAGGTTGGGGACAGATACGCAGTATTTT.

V gene TRBV4-2 combines with J gene TRBJ2-3; D possibly corresponds to TRBD1 (5 bases). This CDR3 has 15 amino acids. CDR1 and CDR2 (germline): LGHNA, YNFKEQ. The germline V and J ends were trimmed by 5 bases and 0 bases, with 12 bases remaining between them. This CDR3 is CASSESGASTDTQYF. The CDR3 nucleotides read TGTGCCAGCAGCGAGAGTGGGGCTAGCACAGATACGCAGTATTTT.

The J gene is TRBJ2-5, the V gene TRBV12-5; D gene ambiguous. The CDR3 is 12 residues long. The V gene's germline CDR1 is LGHNT and CDR2 FRNRAP. V was pared by 5 bases and J by 1 base, with 5 bases between. The CDR3 sequence: CASGPTQETQYF. In DNA, the CDR3 is TGTGCTAGTGGTCCAACCCAAGAGACCCAGTACTTC.

This clone has a handful of counts. This chain joins TRBV9 and TRBJ2-6; D not resolved. The V end was cut by 0 bases, the J end by 0 bases, with 19 bases between. Germline V gene data show CDR1 as SGDLS and CDR2 as YYNGEE. The CDR3 has 20 residues. As DNA, the CDR3 is TGTGCCAGCAGCGTAGGCCCGGGTGGCAGAGGTTACTCTGGGGCCAACGTCCTGACTTTC. Translating it yields CASSVGPGGRGYSGANVLTF.

This chain uses TRBV6-1 with TRBJ2-1, with D perhaps given as TRBD1 or TRBD2 (9 bases each). The CDR3 contains 16 residues. Trimming pared 4 bases from V and 6 bases from J, leaving 19 bases between. Germline-derived CDR1 and CDR2 are MNHNS and SASEGT. The CDR3 region is CASSASAGGQGNEQFF. The CDR3 DNA reads TGTGCCAGCAGTGCGTCAGCGGGGGGACAGGGCAATGAGCAGTTCTTC.

This clone was seen only once. The chain has TRBV28 and TRBJ2-7, with 7 bases matching TRBD1. The length of the CDR3 is 16 residues. The germline V gene encodes CDR1 MDHEN and CDR2 SYDVKM. The J segment lost 3 bases and the V segment lost 8 bases, leaving 16 bases of the junction unmatched. The CDR3 spells CASRTLQGPRGYEQYF. The CDR3 DNA reads as TGTGCCAGCCGGACCTTACAGGGGCCGAGGGGCTACGAGCAGTACTTC.

J is TRBJ1-1 and V is TRBV4-3; the D gene is possibly TRBD1 (5 bases). This CDR3 has 14 amino acids. Trimming removed 4 bases at V and 1 base at J, with 10 bases between. The germline V gene encodes CDR1 LGHNA and CDR2 YSLEER. The DNA for the CDR3 is TGCGCCAGCAGCCTTGGGGCGGGGAACACTGAAGCTTTCTTT. As protein: CASSLGAGNTEAFF.

The chain employs TRBV18 and TRBJ2-3; D not certain. Per germline, CDR1 KGHSH and CDR2 LQKENI. There are 14 residues in the CDR3. V was trimmed by 1 base and J by 0 bases, leaving 5 bases between them. In DNA, the CDR3 is TGTGCCAGCTCACCACAGCCTAGCACAGATACGCAGTATTTT. The encoded protein is CASSPQPSTDTQYF. Using reference TRBV18 and TRBJ2-3 for the parts outside the CDR3, the full variable domain is NAGVMQNPRHLVRRRGQEARLRCSPMKGHSHVYWYRQLPEEGLKFMVYLQKENIIDESGMPKERFSAEFPKEGPSILRIQQVVRGDSAAYFCASSPQPSTDTQYFGPGTRLTVL.

This clone was picked up one time. V gene TRBV27 combines with J gene TRBJ1-1; 9 bases are a match to TRBD1. Germline V CDR1 and CDR2: MNHEY, SMNVEV (reference sequence). The CDR3 sequence is 14 residues long. After removal of 8 bases from V and 4 bases from J, the junction contained 8 bases not matched to a gene. In nucleotides, the CDR3 is TGTGCCAGCGCACACAGGGGGCAAGTCACTGAAGCTTTCTTT. This sequence encodes CASAHRGQVTEAFF.

This clone has only one observation. The chain has TRBV2 and TRBJ1-2; 9 nucleotides align to TRBD1. The ends lost 6 bases at V and 8 bases at J; junction bases unmatched: 10. Looked up from germline, CDR1 is SNHLY and CDR2 is FYNNEI. The CDR3 contains 14 residues. Here the CDR3 reads CASRRARTGEGYTF. The CDR3 nucleotides read TGTGCCAGCAGGAGAGCCCGGACAGGGGAGGGCTACACCTTC.